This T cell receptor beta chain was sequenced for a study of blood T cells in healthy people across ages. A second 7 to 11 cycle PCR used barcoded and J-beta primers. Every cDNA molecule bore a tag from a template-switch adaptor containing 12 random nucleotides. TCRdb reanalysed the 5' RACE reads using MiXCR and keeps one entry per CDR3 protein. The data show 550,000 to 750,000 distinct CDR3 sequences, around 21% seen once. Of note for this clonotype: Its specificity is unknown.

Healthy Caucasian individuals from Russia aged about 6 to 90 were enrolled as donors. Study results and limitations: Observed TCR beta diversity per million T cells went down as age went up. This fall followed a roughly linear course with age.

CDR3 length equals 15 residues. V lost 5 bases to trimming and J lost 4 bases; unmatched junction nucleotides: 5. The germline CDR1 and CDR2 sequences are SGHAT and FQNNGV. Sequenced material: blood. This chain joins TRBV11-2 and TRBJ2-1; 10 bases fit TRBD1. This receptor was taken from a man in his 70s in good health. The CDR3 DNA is TGTGCCAGCAGCGAGAGGACAGGGGGTTACAATGAGCAGTTCTTC. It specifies CASSERTGGYNEQFF.